The 26 T cell receptor beta chains in this list originate from one sample, sequenced in a study of T-cell reconstitution after alpha-beta-depleted transplantation in children. Unique molecular identifiers were incorporated during preparation of the TCRbeta library. MiXCR, applied by TCRdb to the PCR reads, yields one record per CDR3 protein. Here the sample spans 120,000 to 150,000 distinct CDR3 sequences, 8.5% to 10% being singletons. Sequencing was performed on PBMCs, mostly from graft donor cells, taken 180 days after TCRalphabeta/CD19-depleted stem cell transplant. The receptor source for this set is a female patient under 10 years old who had a stem cell transplant for congenital amegakaryocytic thrombocytopenia, so the T cells may come from the graft donor.

This clonotype was picked up a small number of times. The chain employs TRBV29-1 and TRBJ2-3, with 7 bases aligning to TRBD1. J was trimmed by 0 bases and V by 4 bases; bases with no gene match: 10. This CDR3 has 16 amino acids. From germline, CDR1 is SQVTM and CDR2 ANQGSEA. The CDR3 region has the DNA TGCAGCGTTGGGGAGAGACAGGGTCCTAGCACAGATACGCAGTATTTT. Protein product: CSVGERQGPSTDTQYF.

This clonotype was counted at least ten times. The chain is built from TRBV5-8 and TRBJ1-1; no reliable D call. Looked up from germline, CDR1 is SGHTS and CDR2 is YDEGEE. Trimming took 1 base from V and 8 from J, leaving 12 bases between them. This CDR3 comprises 13 residues. The CDR3 spells CASSLSRGTEAFF. Written as DNA, the CDR3 is TGTGCCAGCAGCTTGAGTCGAGGAACCGAAGCTTTCTTT.

This clonotype was counted at least ten times. The chain uses TRBV5-1 and TRBJ1-1; possible D gene TRBD1, 5 bases. V lost 7 bases, J lost 6 bases, and 22 bases lay in between. This CDR3 region has 15 residues. Germline CDR1 SGHRS, CDR2 YFSETQ. The CDR3 DNA sequence: TGCGCCAGCCACGGCTTCGGGGTCCGGGGGGCTGAAGCTTTCTTT. Encoded protein: CASHGFGVRGAEAFF.

There are many counts of this clonotype. This sequence joins TRBV6-2 or TRBV6-3 and TRBJ1-4, with 8 bases that match TRBD1. Per the germline V gene, CDR1 is MNHEY and CDR2 is SVGEGT. CDR3 size: 12 residues. V dropped 8 bases and J dropped 8; count of bases not matched to a gene: 4. The CDR3 region has the DNA TGTGCCAGCTCCAGGGGGCGAGAAAAACTGTTTTTT. Amino acids: CASSRGREKLFF.

This clonotype was counted a few times. The V gene is TRBV18, the J gene TRBJ1-1, with D possibly being TRBD1 (5 bases). V lost 3 bases to trimming and J lost 4 bases, with 15 bases between them. This CDR3 spans 15 amino acids. The germline V gene encodes CDR1 KGHSH and CDR2 LQKENI. The CDR3 DNA sequence: TGTGCCAGCTCACCTACTAGGGGCGGAGGCACTGAAGCTTTCTTT. This codes for CASSPTRGGGTEAFF.

This rearrangement joins TRBV5-1 to TRBJ1-2, with D unclear. CDR3 length: 14 amino acids. The ends were cut back, 1 base at V and 7 bases at J, with 14 bases in the middle. Germline V lookup: CDR1 SGHRS, CDR2 YFSETQ. This CDR3 reads CASSLNPIAGGYTF. As DNA, the CDR3 is TGCGCCAGCAGCTTGAATCCCATCGCGGGTGGCTACACCTTC.

The table lists this clonotype with many counts. J is TRBJ1-1 and V is TRBV13; D might be TRBD1 (5 bases). Germline V gene lookup returns CDR1 PRHDT and CDR2 FYEKMQ (reference sequence). Trimming took off 4 bases at V and 1 base at J, with 13 bases between the two ends. CDR3 size: 15 residues. The CDR3 is CASSYPTAPNTEAFF. In DNA form, the CDR3 reads TGTGCCAGCAGCTATCCGACAGCCCCGAACACTGAAGCTTTCTTT.

In this sample, this clonotype turned up many times. This chain connects TRBV19 to TRBJ1-5; 7 bases are a match to TRBD1. The CDR3 length is 14 residues. Per germline, CDR1 LNHDA and CDR2 SQIVND (reference sequence). Unmatched junction bases numbered 6, after V lost 7 bases and J lost 3 bases. The CDR3 region is CASKNTGVNQPQHF. CDR3 nucleotides: TGTGCCAGTAAAAATACAGGGGTCAATCAGCCCCAGCATTTT.

This clonotype was seen at least ten times. The chain recombines TRBV19 with TRBJ2-7; D remains unclear. V was pared by 5 bases and J by 0 bases, with 11 bases between. The CDR3 runs to 14 residues. CDR1 LNHDA and CDR2 SQIVND come from the germline V gene (reference sequence). The DNA of the CDR3 is TGTGCCAGTAGTCCAGGCGGCAGCTCCTACGAGCAGTACTTC. It yields the protein CASSPGGSSYEQYF.

This clonotype came up many times. V usage is TRBV14 and J usage is TRBJ2-7; 12 nucleotides match TRBD1. This CDR3 is 15 amino acids long. V shed 3 bases and J 2 bases; nucleotides not matched to a gene: 2. Germline V lookup: CDR1 SGHDN, CDR2 FVKESK. The CDR3, as DNA: TGTGCCAGCAGCCAGGGACAGGGGGCAACCTACGAGCAGTACTTC. It specifies CASSQGQGATYEQYF.

This clonotype was seen a few times. The genes are TRBV10-3 and TRBJ2-2; D uncertain. The CDR3 has 16 amino acids. Germline-derived CDR1 and CDR2 are ENHRY and SYGVKD. V was shortened by 0 bases and J by 5 bases, with 13 bases between the two germline ends. CDR3 amino acids: CAISESGDTNTGELFF. CDR3 DNA sequence: TGTGCCATCAGTGAGTCCGGCGATACCAATACCGGGGAGCTGTTTTTT.

This chain uses TRBV7-2 with TRBJ2-7; 11 positions match TRBD2. The CDR3 contains 15 residues. From germline, CDR1 is SGHTA and CDR2 FQGNSA. V trimming: 2 bases; J trimming: 3 bases; junction bases outside the gene matches: 3. The CDR3: CASSLLAGGNYEQYF. Written as DNA, the CDR3 is TGTGCCAGCAGCTTACTAGCGGGAGGAAACTACGAGCAGTACTTC.

This clonotype was found many times. The J gene is TRBJ1-6, the V gene TRBV7-2; D is ambiguous. Trimming took 7 bases from V and 12 from J, leaving 19 bases between them. This CDR3 comprises 14 residues. CDR1 and CDR2 from the germline V gene are SGHTA and FQGNSA. The CDR3 loop reads CASTQTIGPLPLHF. CDR3 nucleotides: TGTGCCAGCACCCAAACCATCGGGCCTTTACCCCTCCACTTT.

This clonotype was counted at least ten times. The chain has TRBV25-1 and TRBJ1-1; a weak D match, TRBD1 (5 bases). The germline gives CDR1 MGHDK, CDR2 SYGVNS. The CDR3 is 14 residues long. V lost 4 bases and J 3 bases, leaving 12 bases between the germline ends. The CDR3 sequence: CASSATVYYTEAFF. CDR3 DNA: TGTGCCAGCAGTGCGACAGTTTATTACACTGAAGCTTTCTTT.

The sample holds a few counts of this clonotype. The J gene is TRBJ2-2, the V gene TRBV6-2 or TRBV6-3, with no clear D. V lost 9 bases to trimming and J lost 6 bases, with 14 bases between them. CDR1 and CDR2 (germline): MNHEY, SVGEGT. The CDR3 has 13 residues. CDR3 amino acids: CASRTWEAGELFF. CDR3 nucleotides: TGTGCCAGTCGCACGTGGGAAGCCGGGGAGCTGTTTTTT.

This clonotype was observed many times. J is TRBJ2-1 and V is TRBV24-1, with TRBD2 matching over 12 bases. Germline V gives CDR1 KGHDR, CDR2 SFDVKD. The V and J ends lost 7 bases and 2 bases, in that order; junction bases with no gene match: 2. This CDR3 is 15 amino acids long. The CDR3 spells CATSLAGGPYNEQFF. The CDR3 DNA reads as TGTGCCACCAGCCTAGCGGGAGGGCCCTACAATGAGCAGTTCTTC.

This clonotype appeared many times. The rearrangement uses TRBV13 and TRBJ2-7, with a tentative D call TRBD1 (6 bases). There are 15 residues in the CDR3. The V gene lost 5 bases and the J gene lost 2 bases, with 16 bases spanning the gap. CDR1 PRHDT and CDR2 FYEKMQ come from the germline V gene (reference sequence). The CDR3 nucleotides are TGTGCCAGCAGCCAGATGGCAGGGGACCCCTACGAGCAGTACTTC. Protein sequence: CASSQMAGDPYEQYF.

This clonotype was counted ten times or more. The chain employs TRBV20-1 and TRBJ1-3, with TRBD1 as a possible D gene (6 bases). Germline CDR1 reads DFQATT; CDR2 reads SNEGSKA (reference sequence). The CDR3 loop spans 15 amino acids. V shed 3 bases and J shed 7 bases, with 19 bases lying between them. Here the CDR3 reads CSARWDTTHGNTIYF. CDR3 nucleotides: TGCAGTGCTAGGTGGGACACCACCCACGGGAACACCATATATTTT.

The rearrangement links TRBV30 to TRBJ2-6, with D maybe TRBD2 (6 bases). Germline CDR1 GTSNPN, CDR2 SVGIG (reference sequence). This CDR3 region has 16 residues. Trimming cost V 0 bases and J 0 bases, with 9 bases left between them. The CDR3 DNA reads as TGTGCCTGGAGTGTTGGAGGGAGCTCTGGGGCCAACGTCCTGACTTTC. Residues: CAWSVGGSSGANVLTF.

The chain employs TRBV2 and TRBJ1-1; D is unclear. There are 13 residues in the CDR3. Germline V CDR1 and CDR2: SNHLY, FYNNEI. CDR3 sequence reads: CTCSLSGNTEAFF. In DNA, the CDR3 is TGTACCTGCAGTTTATCCGGGAACACTGAAGCTTTCTTT.

This clonotype was counted ten times or more. CDR3 DNA: TGCAGTGCCAGGACAGGGGGGTTCAATCAGCCCCAGCATTTT. Its translation: CSARTGGFNQPQHF. V is TRBV20-1 and J is TRBJ1-5; 10 bases line up with TRBD1. The CDR3 consists of 14 residues. Germline assignment: CDR1 DFQATT and CDR2 SNEGSKA (reference sequence). V shed 6 bases, J shed 3 bases, and the junction held 5 bases outside the gene matches.

Many counts were recorded for this clonotype. The chain combines TRBV6-2 or TRBV6-3 with TRBJ2-3, with 8 bases identical to TRBD2. This CDR3 contains 15 residues. Trimming removed 6 bases from V and 3 bases from J; junction bases left unmatched: 8. Germline lookup yields CDR1 MNHEY and CDR2 SVGEGT. The CDR3 DNA reads TGTGCCAGCAGCCCCCCAGCGGGGGATACAGATACGCAGTATTTT. It specifies CASSPPAGDTDTQYF.

This clonotype was found a few times. The chain uses TRBV5-1 and TRBJ2-7; 11 nucleotides line up with TRBD2. Germline values: CDR1 SGHRS, CDR2 YFSETQ. There are 16 residues in the CDR3. The junction had 4 bases not matched to a gene; V was cut back by 0 bases and J by 2 bases. The CDR3, as DNA: TGCGCCAGCAGCTTGGGGCTAGCGGGAGGAACCTACGAGCAGTACTTC. It codes for CASSLGLAGGTYEQYF. The whole variable domain, remainder taken from reference TRBV5-1 and TRBJ2-7, is KAGVTQTPRYLIKTRGQQVTLSCSPISGHRSVSWYQQTPGQGLQFLFEYFSETQRNKGNFPGRFSGRQFSNSRSEMNVSTLELGDSALYLCASSLGLAGGTYEQYFGPGTRLTVT.

Written as DNA, the CDR3 is TGTGCCAGTACCCGGGGGGGAACTGAAGCTTTCTTT. Translation gives CASTRGGTEAFF. The genes are TRBV6-6 and TRBJ1-1, with D possibly matching TRBD1 (5 bases). Trimming removed 9 bases at V and 5 bases at J, with 13 bases between. This CDR3 has 12 residues. Germline V gene lookup returns CDR1 MNHNY and CDR2 SVGAGI (reference sequence).

This clonotype was seen many times. In DNA, the CDR3 is TGCGCCAGCAGCTTGGGGGACAGTCCCTGGGGTGAAAAACTGTTTTTT. Translated, it gives CASSLGDSPWGEKLFF. The chain is built from TRBV5-1 and TRBJ1-4; TRBD1 agrees at 7 bases. CDR3 length: 16 amino acids. CDR1 is SGHRS and CDR2 is YFSETQ in the germline V gene. Trimming took 0 bases from V and 7 from J; bases not matched to a gene: 9. Complete variable domain (other parts from reference TRBV5-1 and TRBJ1-4): KAGVTQTPRYLIKTRGQQVTLSCSPISGHRSVSWYQQTPGQGLQFLFEYFSETQRNKGNFPGRFSGRQFSNSRSEMNVSTLELGDSALYLCASSLGDSPWGEKLFFGSGTQLSVL.

This sequence joins TRBV12-5 and TRBJ2-7; D perhaps matches TRBD1 (5 bases). V was trimmed by 5 bases and J by 3 bases, leaving 8 bases between them. Germline V gene lookup returns CDR1 LGHNT and CDR2 FRNRAP. This CDR3 is built from 12 residues. The CDR3 is CASGLDSYEQYF. The CDR3 DNA sequence: TGTGCTAGTGGTCTAGACAGCTACGAGCAGTACTTC.